The 14 T cell receptor beta chains reported below all come from one sample, sequenced in a study of blood T cells in healthy people across ages. The use of a sample-barcoded 5' primer and a J-beta primer mix characterized a second PCR of 7 to 11 cycles. A single record per CDR3 protein comes from TCRdb applying MiXCR to the 5' RACE reads. Of 1.5 million to 2 million distinct CDR3 sequences listed, 35% to 50% are singletons. The specimen was blood. These receptor sequences come from a human donor in good health.

The rearrangement uses TRBV12-3 or TRBV12-4 and TRBJ2-1; 7 positions agree with TRBD1. J lost 6 bases, V lost 6 bases, and 11 bases had no gene match. CDR3 length equals 15 residues. CDR3 sequence reads: CASRNRGQGSNEQFF. The CDR3 DNA sequence: TGTGCCAGCAGGAACAGGGGCCAGGGGTCCAATGAGCAGTTCTTC.

The rearrangement uses TRBV18 and TRBJ2-1; 16 nucleotides agree with TRBD2. CDR1 and CDR2 from the germline V gene are KGHSH and LQKENI. Trimming at V came to 3 bases and at J to 5 bases, leaving 7 bases not matched to a gene. This CDR3 spans 18 amino acids. CDR3 region: CASSPGTSGGAYDNEQFF. CDR3 bases: TGTGCCAGCTCACCTGGGACTAGCGGGGGGGCCTACGACAATGAGCAGTTCTTC.

This chain joins TRBV20-1 and TRBJ2-1; D possibly uses TRBD1 or TRBD2 (5 bases each). V was trimmed by 5 bases and J by 7 bases, leaving 24 bases between them. CDR1 is DFQATT, CDR2 SNEGSKA, per germline (reference sequence). The CDR3 has 16 residues. The CDR3 protein is CSARYGRDLGLNEQFF. CDR3 DNA: TGCAGTGCTCGTTATGGACGGGACCTCGGACTTAATGAGCAGTTCTTC.

This clonotype was found a few times. This sequence joins TRBV2 and TRBJ2-3; 8 bases fit TRBD1. Germline loops: CDR1 SNHLY, CDR2 FYNNEI. CDR3 length: 15 residues. V lost 0 bases, J lost 7 bases, and 6 bases stayed unmatched. CDR3 protein: CASSEALWTGNTQYF. The DNA for the CDR3 is TGTGCCAGCAGTGAAGCGCTTTGGACAGGGAATACGCAGTATTTT.

V is TRBV29-1 and J is TRBJ1-2; no firm D call. This CDR3 region has 12 residues. Between the trimmed V and J ends, which lost 3 bases and 7 bases, there was a span of 12 bases. CDR1 and CDR2 from the germline V gene are SQVTM and ANQGSEA. CDR3 sequence (DNA): TGCAGCGTTGACGAGGGAGAGGGTGGCTACACCTTC. Its translation: CSVDEGEGGYTF.

Written as DNA, the CDR3 is TGTGCCAGCAGCTTACTAGCGGGGGCTAATACAGATACGCAGTATTTT. Translating gives CASSLLAGANTDTQYF. The V gene is TRBV5-5, the J gene TRBJ2-3, with TRBD2 matching over 11 bases. CDR3 length: 16 amino acids. The V gene's germline CDR1 is SGHKS and CDR2 YYEKEE (reference sequence). With 2 bases clipped from V and 3 bases from J, the junction kept 5 bases outside the gene matches.

This clonotype was observed a handful of times. The chain combines TRBV2 with TRBJ2-1; TRBD1 matches at 7 bases. V shed 5 bases and J 7 bases; nucleotides not matched to a gene: 8. The CDR3 covers 14 residues. CDR1 SNHLY and CDR2 FYNNEI come from the germline V gene. The CDR3 DNA reads TGTGCCAGCAGTCGAACAGGGGTCATGAATGAGCAGTTCTTC. This encodes CASSRTGVMNEQFF.

This clonotype was detected only a few times. CDR3 sequence: CASSYTSRSYGYTF. Written as DNA, the CDR3 is TGTGCCAGCAGTTATACCAGCCGGAGTTATGGCTACACCTTC. The V gene is TRBV6-2 or TRBV6-3, the J gene TRBJ1-2, with D uncertain. The CDR3 loop spans 14 amino acids. Trimming left V 3 bases short and J 5 bases short, with 13 bases between. CDR1 is MNHEY, CDR2 SVGEGT, per germline.

The chain has TRBV6-2 or TRBV6-3 and TRBJ2-2; 7 bases agree with TRBD2. Germline trimming cut 8 bases from V and 3 bases from J; bases unmatched to any gene: 9. The CDR3 totals 15 residues. The germline V gene encodes CDR1 MNHEY and CDR2 SVGEGT. CDR3 bases: TGTGCCAGCCGCCTTCTAGCGGCTGACACCGGGGAGCTGTTTTTT. Its protein product is CASRLLAADTGELFF.

The rearrangement uses TRBV20-1 and TRBJ1-2; D might be TRBD1 (5 bases). The germline V gene has CDR1 DFQATT and CDR2 SNEGSKA (reference sequence). V lost 1 base and J 3 bases, leaving 12 bases between the germline ends. The CDR3 consists of 14 residues. The CDR3: CSARGNQGDYGYTF. In nucleotides, the CDR3 is TGCAGTGCTAGAGGTAACCAGGGAGACTATGGCTACACCTTC.

This chain links TRBV7-2 with TRBJ1-1; no firm D call. V was trimmed by 2 bases and J by 0 bases, leaving 13 bases between them. The germline V gene has CDR1 SGHTA and CDR2 FQGNSA. The CDR3 spans 16 residues. CDR3: CASSLYAPGVNTEAFF. DNA of the CDR3: TGTGCCAGCAGCTTATACGCCCCTGGGGTGAACACTGAAGCTTTCTTT.

This chain joins TRBV6-2 or TRBV6-3 and TRBJ1-2, with 9 bases lining up with TRBD1. Per germline, CDR1 MNHEY and CDR2 SVGEGT. J lost 7 bases, V lost 0 bases, and 15 bases had no gene match. The CDR3 length is 18 residues. CDR3 nucleotide sequence: TGTGCCAGCAGTTACTCCCGGGACAGGGACACCCTAGGCTCTGGCTACACCTTC. It is translated as CASSYSRDRDTLGSGYTF.

This clonotype was counted between two and nine times. V and J are TRBV10-2 and TRBJ2-1, with TRBD2 matching 10 bases. The length of the CDR3 is 15 residues. Looked up from germline, CDR1 is WSHSY and CDR2 is SAAADI. The J segment lost 5 bases and the V segment lost 7 bases, leaving 8 bases of the junction unmatched. CDR3 in amino acids: CASKERGGLNNEQFF. CDR3 bases: TGCGCCAGCAAAGAGCGGGGGGGACTTAACAATGAGCAGTTCTTC.

This sequence joins TRBV20-1 and TRBJ1-2; D gene uncertain. The CDR3 runs 12 residues. V dropped 5 bases and J dropped 8 bases, with 15 bases sitting between them. Germline V CDR1 and CDR2: DFQATT, SNEGSKA (reference sequence). The CDR3 loop is CSAPSLVGGYTF. CDR3 coding DNA: TGCAGTGCTCCATCCCTGGTAGGCGGCTACACCTTC.